The 27 T cell receptor beta chains below come from one sample, sequenced in a study of T cells in Graves' hyperthyroidism and ophthalmopathy. RNA transcripts were the template for amplifying TCR beta CDR3 regions. The HTBI primer set served for first-round RT-PCR of the TCR CDR3. TCRdb fed the multiplex PCR reads into MiXCR, producing one record per CDR3 protein. The sample includes 500,000 to 600,000 distinct CDR3 sequences, roughly 21% of them seen just once. The sample comprised blood. The receptors shown here come from a man aged 40-50 years with Graves' ophthalmopathy.

V gene TRBV12-3 or TRBV12-4 combines with J gene TRBJ2-5; the D call may be TRBD1 or TRBD2 (6 bases each). There are 12 residues in the CDR3. Trimming removed 10 bases at V and 2 bases at J, with 11 bases between. The CDR3 loop is CATRGLQETQYF. The CDR3 region has the DNA TGTGCCACACGGGGGCTTCAAGAGACCCAGTACTTC.

This clonotype occurred a few times. V is TRBV29-1 and J is TRBJ2-7, with D perhaps matching TRBD1 or TRBD2 (7 bases each). The CDR3 length is 13 residues. Trimming shortened V by 7 bases and J by 5 bases, and 18 bases separated the two germline ends. The germline V gene has CDR1 SQVTM and CDR2 ANQGSEA. The CDR3 DNA follows: TGCAGCGCCAGGGGGGGAGGGTCTCACGAGCAGTACTTC. Its translation is CSARGGGSHEQYF.

The V call is TRBV19, the J call TRBJ1-1; D might be TRBD1 (5 bases). Germline CDR1 reads LNHDA; CDR2 reads SQIVND (reference sequence). This CDR3 spans 14 amino acids. V gave up 3 bases and J gave up 7 bases, with 15 bases separating them. CDR3 in DNA: TGTGCCAGTAGTATCACCGGGGCCCTGGGTGAAGCTTTCTTT. Residues: CASSITGALGEAFF.

The chain carries TRBV18 and TRBJ2-6; a possible D gene is TRBD1 (5 bases). CDR1 and CDR2 from the germline V gene are KGHSH and LQKENI. V lost 6 bases, J lost 8 bases, and 14 bases lay in between. The CDR3 has 14 amino acids. The CDR3 spells CASSPLRTTNVLTF. CDR3 sequence (DNA): TGTGCCAGCTCCCCCCTCCGGACAACCAACGTCCTGACTTTC.

The rearrangement joins TRBV19 to TRBJ1-2; tentatively, D is TRBD1 (5 bases). Germline V gene data show CDR1 as LNHDA and CDR2 as SQIVND (reference sequence). The CDR3 runs 14 residues. Trimming took off 7 bases at V and 2 bases at J, with 14 bases between the two ends. This CDR3 is CASTRTLGNYGYTF. CDR3 nucleotide sequence: TGTGCCAGTACCCGGACACTCGGAAACTATGGCTACACCTTC.

This clonotype appeared many times. CDR3 in DNA: TGTGCCAGCAGCTTCGAAGTGAGTGAGCAGTTCTTC. Translation: CASSFEVSEQFF. The chain joins TRBV11-2 to TRBJ2-1, with unresolved D. The CDR3 contains 12 residues. Germline V gene sequence: CDR1 SGHAT, CDR2 FQNNGV. V lost 3 bases, J lost 9 bases, and 9 bases lay in between.

This clonotype was counted between two and nine times. The gene calls are TRBV7-8 and TRBJ2-4, with D perhaps being TRBD1 or TRBD2 (5 bases each). The V gene lost 1 base and the J gene lost 4 bases, with 11 bases spanning the gap. Germline CDR1 SGHVS, CDR2 FQNEAQ. This CDR3 has 15 amino acids. CDR3 amino acids: CASSLDRDQKNIQYF. In DNA, the CDR3 is TGTGCCAGCAGCTTAGACCGGGACCAAAAAAACATTCAGTACTTC.

Worth noting for this clonotype: This may come from a read error, since a much larger clone is one base off. The chain is built from TRBV28 and TRBJ2-1; tentative D call: TRBD1 (6 bases). Germline values: CDR1 MDHEN, CDR2 SYDVKM. The CDR3 has 14 residues. The chain's CDR3 is CASRQQGYYNERFF. DNA of the CDR3: TGTGCCAGCCGACAACAGGGATATTACAATGAGCGGTTCTTC.

This clonotype was detected a few times. The chain joins TRBV7-9 to TRBJ1-2; no definite D call. V lost 1 base and J lost 3, with 6 bases in between. The germline V gene encodes CDR1 SEHNR and CDR2 FQNEAQ (reference sequence). CDR3 length: 13 amino acids. CDR3 nucleotide sequence: TGTGCCAGCAGCTTAGAGACCGACTATGGCTACACCTTC. Translating gives CASSLETDYGYTF.

The chain recombines TRBV7-9 with TRBJ2-7; TRBD1 might be the D (6 bases). The ends were cut back, 8 bases at V and 3 bases at J, with 14 bases in the middle. The CDR3 is 13 amino acids. CDR1 SEHNR and CDR2 FQNEAQ come from the germline V gene (reference sequence). CDR3 DNA sequence: TGTGCCAGCGGCCGACAGGAAGTCTACGAGCAGTACTTC. It yields the protein CASGRQEVYEQYF.

In the case of this clonotype: A read error is possible here, since a much larger clone lies one base away. The chain couples TRBV12-3 or TRBV12-4 to TRBJ1-1; D remains unclear. The V end was cut by 5 bases, the J end by 4 bases, with 17 bases between. The CDR3 totals 15 residues. For the CDR3, the DNA is TGTGCCAGCAGTCCCGCCCGAGGTAGGCCCACTGAAGCTTTCTTT. Residues: CASSPARGRPTEAFF.

At least ten counts were recorded for this clonotype. In DNA form, the CDR3 reads TGTGCCAGCAGTTCACCGCGGGTATACACTGAAGCTTTCTTT. Translating gives CASSSPRVYTEAFF. This chain links TRBV7-9 with TRBJ1-1; D is unresolved. Germline loops: CDR1 SEHNR, CDR2 FQNEAQ (reference sequence). The CDR3 runs to 14 residues. V lost 6 bases and J 3 bases, leaving 14 bases between the germline ends. Full variable domain (rest looked up from reference TRBV7-9 and TRBJ1-1): DTGVSQNPRHKITKRGQNVTFRCDPISEHNRLYWYRQTLGQGPEFLTYFQNEAQLEKSRLLSDRFSAERPKGSFSTLEIQRTEQGDSAMYLCASSSPRVYTEAFFGQGTRLTVV.

Of note for this clonotype: Given a much more abundant clone one base away, this may be a read error. The J gene is TRBJ2-7, the V gene TRBV6-1; 10 positions agree with TRBD2. The last part of the DNA fits TRBJ2-1 better; the J call may be wrong. CDR1 is MNHNS, CDR2 SASEGT, per germline. CDR3 length: 14 residues. This CDR3 reads CASSPGLAFYEQFF. For the CDR3, the DNA is TGTGCCAGCAGTCCGGGACTAGCGTTCTACGAGCAGTTCTTC.

The sample holds many counts of this clonotype. CDR3 region: CASRTRDRTSYNEQFF. The CDR3 DNA is TGTGCCAGCAGAACCCGGGACCGCACGTCCTACAATGAGCAGTTCTTC. The chain is built from TRBV11-2 and TRBJ2-1; either TRBD1 or TRBD2 may fit D (5 bases each). The CDR3 sequence is 16 residues long. With 6 bases removed from V and 1 base from J, the gap between germline ends came to 16 bases. Germline loops: CDR1 SGHAT, CDR2 FQNNGV.

This clonotype showed up just a few times. The V and J genes are TRBV19 and TRBJ1-1; tentatively, D is TRBD1 (6 bases). The CDR3 consists of 15 residues. Trimming pared 7 bases from V and 5 bases from J, leaving 20 bases between. Germline CDR1 is LNHDA and CDR2 is SQIVND (reference sequence). The CDR3 is CASKLQTGSGTEAFF. As DNA, the CDR3 is TGTGCCAGTAAACTCCAAACAGGGTCGGGAACTGAAGCTTTCTTT.

This clonotype has ten or more counts. The chain is built from TRBV3-1 and TRBJ2-1; 9 positions agree with TRBD2. V was clipped by 0 bases and J by 15 bases; unmatched bases: 9. Germline CDR1 and CDR2: LGHDT and YNNKEL (reference sequence). The CDR3 consists of 14 residues. DNA for the CDR3: TGTGCCAGCAGCCAAGATCATGGCGGGAGGGGTGCGTTCTTC. Protein product: CASSQDHGGRGAFF.

This chain links TRBV7-9 with TRBJ1-6; no reliable D call. The CDR3 is 15 residues long. Germline values: CDR1 SEHNR, CDR2 FQNEAQ (reference sequence). Trimming cost V 3 bases and J 5 bases, with 11 bases left between them. As DNA, the CDR3 is TGTGCCAGCAGCTTCCTGGTTCCCCATAATTCACCCCTCCACTTT. This gives the protein CASSFLVPHNSPLHF.

This clonotype was observed at least ten times. V and J are TRBV7-2 and TRBJ2-7; 11 bases match TRBD2. The germline V gene has CDR1 SGHTA and CDR2 FQGNSA. V shed 4 bases, J shed 4 bases, and the junction held 6 bases outside the gene matches. This CDR3 contains 15 residues. The CDR3 DNA follows: TGTGCCAGCAGCTCCCCACTAGCGGGGGAATACGAGCAGTACTTC. This translates into CASSSPLAGEYEQYF.

A note on this clonotype: A much larger clonotype is one base distant, so this may be a read error. The chain combines TRBV11-2 with TRBJ1-1; D call uncertain. Trimming removed 5 bases at V and 5 bases at J, with 18 bases between. From germline, CDR1 is SGHAT and CDR2 FQNNGV. The CDR3 consists of 15 residues. This CDR3 is CASSPTSVLGTEAFF. The CDR3 nucleotides read TGTGCCAGCAGCCCGACTTCCGTGCTGGGGACTGAAGCTTTCTTT.

This clonotype was recorded a few times. This chain links TRBV9 with TRBJ2-1; D unresolved. Germline V gene sequence: CDR1 SGDLS, CDR2 YYNGEE. The CDR3 spans 12 residues. Trimming removed 2 bases from V and 5 bases from J, with 5 bases in between. This chain's CDR3 is CASSVRNNEQFF. The CDR3 DNA reads TGTGCCAGCAGCGTTAGAAACAATGAGCAGTTCTTC.

The chain carries TRBV20-1 and TRBJ1-1; weak D call: TRBD1 (5 bases). This CDR3 is built from 15 residues. Germline V CDR1 and CDR2: DFQATT, SNEGSKA (reference sequence). V shed 6 bases and J shed 0 bases, with 17 bases lying between them. The CDR3 sequence: CSANGAGFMNTEAFF. As DNA, the CDR3 is TGCAGTGCCAATGGGGCGGGTTTCATGAACACTGAAGCTTTCTTT.

The chain uses TRBV18 and TRBJ1-4; a weak D match, TRBD1 (5 bases). The CDR3 loop spans 13 amino acids. V was cut by 0 bases and J by 7 bases, with 6 bases left in between. Germline V CDR1 and CDR2: KGHSH, LQKENI. The CDR3 sequence is CASSPPGVEKLFF. The CDR3 coding sequence is TGTGCCAGCTCACCACCGGGGGTTGAAAAACTGTTTTTT.

This clonotype was detected only a few times. CDR3 residues: CATSRVGLAGEEQYF. The CDR3 coding sequence is TGTGCCACCAGCAGAGTCGGACTAGCGGGAGAAGAGCAGTACTTC. The rearrangement links TRBV15 to TRBJ2-7; 13 positions agree with TRBD2. J gave up 7 bases and V 1 base, and 4 bases lay outside the gene matches. Germline CDR1 LNHNV, CDR2 YYDKDF (reference sequence). This CDR3 contains 15 residues.

This clonotype was detected ten times or more. The chain recombines TRBV7-9 with TRBJ1-1; the D is unclear. CDR1 is SEHNR, CDR2 FQNEAQ, per germline (reference sequence). The CDR3 contains 13 residues. Deletions cut 6 bases from V and 2 bases from J, with 10 bases between. In DNA form, the CDR3 reads TGTGCCAGCAGTTTAATTGTAAACACTGAAGCTTTCTTT. Translating gives CASSLIVNTEAFF.

This clonotype was seen ten or more times. The rearrangement links TRBV7-2 to TRBJ1-5, with unresolved D. The CDR3 has 14 amino acids. V lost 1 base and J lost 0, with 4 bases in between. Germline CDR1 is SGHTA and CDR2 is FQGNSA. The CDR3 sequence is CASSLGNSNQPQHF. The CDR3 DNA reads as TGTGCCAGCAGCTTAGGCAATAGCAATCAGCCCCAGCATTTT.

In DNA, the CDR3 is TGTGCCAGCAGTTACGAGGGCTATTACAATGAGCAGTTCTTC. It codes for CASSYEGYYNEQFF. J is TRBJ2-1 and V is TRBV6-5; D is perhaps TRBD2 (5 bases). This CDR3 has 14 amino acids. The V end was cut by 2 bases, the J end by 4 bases, with 9 bases between. In germline, CDR1 is MNHEY, CDR2 SVGAGI.

This clonotype came up a few times. This chain joins TRBV9 and TRBJ2-5, with 7 positions matching TRBD2. The CDR3 has 14 amino acids. Per the germline V gene, CDR1 is SGDLS and CDR2 is YYNGEE. The V and J ends lost 4 bases and 2 bases, in that order; junction bases with no gene match: 5. In nucleotides, the CDR3 is TGTGCCAGCAGCCCTGGGGGGGAACAAGAGACCCAGTACTTC. Protein sequence: CASSPGGEQETQYF.